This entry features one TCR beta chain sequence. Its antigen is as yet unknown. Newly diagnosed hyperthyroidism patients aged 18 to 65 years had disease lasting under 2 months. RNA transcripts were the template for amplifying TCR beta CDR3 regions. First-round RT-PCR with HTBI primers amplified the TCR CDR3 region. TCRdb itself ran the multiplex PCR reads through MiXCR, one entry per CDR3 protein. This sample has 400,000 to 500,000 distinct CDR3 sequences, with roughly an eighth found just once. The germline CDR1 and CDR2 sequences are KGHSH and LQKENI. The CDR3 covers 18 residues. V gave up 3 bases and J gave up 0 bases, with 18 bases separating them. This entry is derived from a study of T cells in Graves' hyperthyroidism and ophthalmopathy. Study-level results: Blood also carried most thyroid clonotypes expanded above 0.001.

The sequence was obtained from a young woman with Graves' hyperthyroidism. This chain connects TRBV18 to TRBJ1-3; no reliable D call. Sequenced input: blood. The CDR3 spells CASSPGSTRGGSGNTIYF. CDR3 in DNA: TGTGCCAGCTCACCGGGATCTACACGGGGTGGCTCTGGAAACACCATATATTTT.